These 19 T cell receptor beta chains came from one sample sequenced in a study of cytomegalovirus exposure and HLA in healthy donors. The study ran its PCR with 60 Vbeta and 13 Jbeta primers. Clones were sequenced by immunoSEQ multiplex PCR, and TCRdb holds only the in-frame ones, with some missing. This sample has some 85,000 clones, with 76% found just once. Sequenced: PBMCs. The origin of the receptors is a male donor in good health and CMV-seronegative.

V usage is TRBV27 and J usage is TRBJ2-3; 7 nucleotides align to TRBD1. The germline gives CDR1 MNHEY, CDR2 SMNVEV (reference sequence). The ends lost 6 bases at V and 0 bases at J; junction bases unmatched: 0. The length of the CDR3 is 13 residues. The CDR3 nucleotides are TGTGCCAGCAGGGACAGGAGCACAGATACGCAGTATTTT. The encoded protein is CASRDRSTDTQYF.

As concerns this clone: At one end the junction does not follow the germline gene, possibly because of a read error. The J gene is TRBJ2-7, the V gene TRBV5-1; TRBD1 matches at 8 bases. Germline loops: CDR1 SGHRS, CDR2 YFSETQ. This CDR3 is built from 14 residues. CDR3 bases: TGTGCCAGCAGCTTTCCGGACAGGGTCATGGGGCAGTACTTC. Protein: CASSFPDRVMGQYF. The variable domain in full, completed from reference TRBV5-1 and TRBJ2-7, reads KAGVTQTPRYLIKTRGQQVTLSCSPISGHRSVSWYQQTPGQGLQFLFEYFSETQRNKGNFPGRFSGRQFSNSRSEMNVSTLELGDSALYLCASSFPDRVMGQYFGPGTRLTVT.

J is TRBJ2-1 and V is TRBV6-6, with D perhaps TRBD2 (6 bases). Trimming removed 7 bases from V and 5 bases from J, with 21 bases in between. Germline V gives CDR1 MNHNY, CDR2 SVGAGI (reference sequence). The CDR3 loop spans 16 amino acids. In DNA, the CDR3 is TGTGCCAGCACCGTCTCCCGGGGGACTGGGAACAATGAGCAGTTCTTC. It encodes CASTVSRGTGNNEQFF.

The chain carries TRBV19 and TRBJ1-1; no definite D call. The length of the CDR3 is 14 residues. The germline CDR1 and CDR2 sequences are LNHDA and SQIVND (reference sequence). V lost 5 bases to trimming and J lost 0 bases, with 10 bases between them. The CDR3 protein is CASSATPLNTEAFF. The CDR3 DNA follows: TGTGCCAGTAGTGCCACACCTCTGAACACTGAAGCTTTCTTT.

The chain is built from TRBV6-5 and TRBJ1-1; D is ambiguous. The germline V gene encodes CDR1 MNHEY and CDR2 SVGAGI. The CDR3 has 11 residues. Trimming shortened V by 7 bases and J by 4 bases, and 7 bases separated the two germline ends. Here the CDR3 reads CASTTGTEAFF. CDR3 sequence (DNA): TGTGCCAGCACCACGGGCACTGAAGCTTTCTTT.

This sequence joins TRBV19 and TRBJ1-5; the match to TRBD1 covers 9 bases. The V segment lost 8 bases and the J segment 7 bases; nucleotides outside the gene matches: 9. The CDR3 contains 14 residues. Germline V lookup: CDR1 LNHDA, CDR2 SQIVND (reference sequence). In nucleotides, the CDR3 is TGTGCCAGTGTCGCCGGGACAGGGTACCAGCCCCAGCATTTT. It codes for CASVAGTGYQPQHF.

Only a few counts were recorded for this clone. The J gene is TRBJ1-1, the V gene TRBV18, with D uncertain. With 8 bases removed from V and 3 bases from J, the gap between germline ends came to 13 bases. Germline V lookup: CDR1 KGHSH, CDR2 LQKENI. CDR3 size: 13 residues. DNA of the CDR3: TGTGCCAGCAGAGGGAACCTTCACACTGAAGCTTTCTTT. Its translation: CASRGNLHTEAFF.

The V and J genes are TRBV25-1 and TRBJ1-2; 7 positions agree with TRBD1. The CDR3 runs 13 residues. Losses at the gene ends were 6 bases for V and 8 bases for J; bases not matched to a gene: 9. Germline V gene lookup returns CDR1 MGHDK and CDR2 SYGVNS. The CDR3 spells CASSQGGARGYTF. CDR3 in DNA: TGTGCCAGCAGCCAGGGGGGCGCGCGGGGCTACACCTTC.

This chain joins TRBV19 and TRBJ1-6; possibly TRBD1 for D (5 bases). V lost 4 bases and J 8 bases, leaving 6 bases between the germline ends. The CDR3 has 12 residues. Germline V gene lookup returns CDR1 LNHDA and CDR2 SQIVND (reference sequence). As DNA, the CDR3 is TGTGCCAGTAGTAGCAGGGATTCACCCCTCCACTTT. It translates to CASSSRDSPLHF.

This rearrangement joins TRBV5-8 to TRBJ2-1; 8 nucleotides align to TRBD2. The germline CDR1 and CDR2 sequences are SGHTS and YDEGEE. The CDR3 consists of 16 residues. The V segment lost 3 bases and the J segment 3 bases; nucleotides outside the gene matches: 8. CDR3 nucleotides: TGTGCCAGCAGCTCATTTAGCGGGATTATCTACAATGAGCAGTTCTTC. Translated: CASSSFSGIIYNEQFF.

The chain carries TRBV28 and TRBJ1-6; 8 bases map to TRBD1. Germline V gene data show CDR1 as MDHEN and CDR2 as SYDVKM. The CDR3 extends over 14 amino acids. The trim removed 2 bases at V and 10 bases at J, leaving 4 bases unmatched. CDR3 sequence (DNA): TGTGCCAGCAGTTTAGACAGGGGACCCTCACCCCTCCACTTT. Protein sequence: CASSLDRGPSPLHF.

The chain joins TRBV9 to TRBJ2-5, with D unclear. V was trimmed by 4 bases and J by 2 bases, leaving 3 bases between them. The V gene's germline CDR1 is SGDLS and CDR2 YYNGEE. The CDR3 is 11 amino acids. The DNA of the CDR3 is TGTGCCAGCAGCCATCAAGAGACCCAGTACTTC. This gives the protein CASSHQETQYF. The full variable domain, in which reference TRBV9 and TRBJ2-5 provide the parts outside the CDR3, is DSGVTQTPKHLITATGQRVTLRCSPRSGDLSVYWYQQSLDQGLQFLIQYYNGEERAKGNILERFSAQQFPDLHSELNLSSLELGDSALYFCASSHQETQYFGPGTRLLVL.

The J gene is TRBJ2-1, the V gene TRBV11-2, with 8 bases identical to TRBD2. V dropped 3 bases and J dropped 3; count of bases not matched to a gene: 7. The CDR3 totals 16 residues. CDR1 is SGHAT, CDR2 FQNNGV, per germline. CDR3 in DNA: TGTGCCAGCAGCTTCCCGCCGGGAGGGAACTACAATGAGCAGTTCTTC. Amino acids: CASSFPPGGNYNEQFF.

The chain joins TRBV2 to TRBJ2-1; 9 nucleotides align to TRBD1. V lost 6 bases to trimming and J lost 4 bases; unmatched junction nucleotides: 7. Germline lookup yields CDR1 SNHLY and CDR2 FYNNEI. This CDR3 contains 15 residues. CDR3 nucleotides: TGTGCCAGCAGCGAGGACAGGGGCACGTACAATGAGCAGTTCTTC. This gives the protein CASSEDRGTYNEQFF.

V gene TRBV19 combines with J gene TRBJ1-1; 10 positions agree with TRBD1. This CDR3 is built from 18 residues. V lost 5 bases to trimming and J lost 4 bases; unmatched junction nucleotides: 16. Per the germline V gene, CDR1 is LNHDA and CDR2 is SQIVND (reference sequence). CDR3 DNA sequence: TGTGCCAGTAGTGATGACAGGGGGCGCGTTCAGAAGGTCACTGAAGCTTTCTTT. Its translation: CASSDDRGRVQKVTEAFF. Full variable domain (missing parts from reference TRBV19 and TRBJ1-1): DGGITQSPKYLFRKEGQNVTLSCEQNLNHDAMYWYRQDPGQGLRLIYYSQIVNDFQKGDIAEGYSVSREKKESFPLTVTSAQKNPTAFYLCASSDDRGRVQKVTEAFFGQGTRLTVV.

The chain recombines TRBV5-1 with TRBJ2-1, with 9 nucleotides matching TRBD1. The length of the CDR3 is 15 residues. Germline V gene data show CDR1 as SGHRS and CDR2 as YFSETQ. Germline trimming cut 4 bases from V and 14 bases from J; bases unmatched to any gene: 16. CDR3 DNA: TGCGCCAGCAGCGGGGGACAGGGAATTACAATGAGCAAGTTCTTC. It translates to CASSGGQGITMSKFF.

DNA for the CDR3: TGCGCCAGCAGCTCGGGACTAGCGGGAGGGAAGGGCACAGATACGCAGTATTTT. Translation gives CASSSGLAGGKGTDTQYF. This chain connects TRBV5-1 to TRBJ2-3; 16 positions agree with TRBD2. This CDR3 spans 18 amino acids. Germline CDR1 and CDR2: SGHRS and YFSETQ. V lost 3 bases, J lost 1 base, and 5 bases stayed unmatched.

This chain uses TRBV6-4 with TRBJ2-2; TRBD2 aligns across 13 bases. J lost 6 bases, V lost 6 bases, and 7 bases had no gene match. The CDR3 sequence is 16 residues long. Germline-derived CDR1 and CDR2 are MRHNA and SNTAGT. The CDR3, as DNA: TGTGCCAGCAGCCCGGACGGACTAGCGGGAGCCGGGGAGCTGTTTTTT. Its protein product is CASSPDGLAGAGELFF.

This clone was observed a handful of times. The chain links TRBV5-8 to TRBJ2-7; the match to TRBD1 covers 9 bases. Trimming took 5 bases from V and 5 from J; bases not matched to a gene: 8. CDR1 SGHTS and CDR2 YDEGEE come from the germline V gene. The CDR3 has 14 residues. CDR3: CASREDRGLNEQYF. The DNA of the CDR3 is TGTGCCAGCAGAGAAGACAGGGGGTTAAACGAGCAGTACTTC.